Presented here are 7 T cell receptor beta chains from one specimen sequenced in a study of regulatory T cells in long-lasting Graves disease. Time point: newly diagnosed GD, antithyroid drugs for less than 3 months. PBMC RNA was the source of the TCR library. Construction of TCR beta libraries relied on iRepertoire HTBI primers and on Arm-PCR targeting CDR3 regions. MiXCR was run by TCRdb on the multiplex PCR reads, yielding one entry per CDR3 protein. The profile shows roughly 560,000 distinct CDR3 sequences, about 16% of them singletons. The data were also submitted as part of a second study, on T cells in Graves' hyperthyroidism and ophthalmopathy.

This specimen consisted of peripheral blood mononuclear cells (PBMCs), obtained at new diagnosis, from a patient treated with antithyroid drugs. These receptors were collected from a woman aged 40-65 years with Graves disease.

This chain links TRBV6-5 with TRBJ2-1; D might be TRBD2 (5 bases). The V and J ends lost 0 bases and 8 bases respectively, with 8 bases between them. Germline V gene data show CDR1 as MNHEY and CDR2 as SVGAGI. CDR3 length: 13 residues. The CDR3 reads CASSYSMRDEQFF. The CDR3 DNA reads as TGTGCCAGCAGTTACTCGATGCGGGATGAGCAGTTCTTC.

The chain carries TRBV24-1 and TRBJ2-2; no clear D. Germline values: CDR1 KGHDR, CDR2 SFDVKD. This CDR3 region has 16 residues. With 0 bases removed from V and 3 bases from J, the gap between germline ends came to 10 bases. CDR3 in DNA: TGTGCCACCAGTGATTTGAAGAGTTTTCACACCGGGGAGCTGTTTTTT. Residues: CATSDLKSFHTGELFF.

This clonotype came up many times. The chain uses TRBV5-6 and TRBJ2-7, with D perhaps TRBD2 (6 bases). Germline loops: CDR1 SGHDT, CDR2 YYEEEE. Trimming removed 2 bases at V and 4 bases at J, with 16 bases between. This CDR3 spans 15 amino acids. The chain's CDR3 is CASSFRFTSRYEQYF. The CDR3 DNA reads as TGTGCCAGCAGCTTTCGGTTTACTAGCCGGTACGAGCAGTACTTC. Together with reference TRBV5-6 and TRBJ2-7, the CDR3 gives the full variable domain: DAGVTQSPTHLIKTRGQQVTLRCSPKSGHDTVSWYQQALGQGPQFIFQYYEEEERQRGNFPDRFSGHQFPNYSSELNVNALLLGDSALYLCASSFRFTSRYEQYFGPGTRLTVT.

In its sample, this clonotype was seen many times. The J gene is TRBJ2-7, the V gene TRBV6-2 or TRBV6-3; TRBD1 agrees at 7 bases. Germline V gene data show CDR1 as MNHEY and CDR2 as SVGEGT. V was clipped by 6 bases and J by 2 bases; unmatched bases: 10. The CDR3 runs to 15 residues. The chain's CDR3 is CASRRDRQTTYEQYF. The CDR3, as DNA: TGTGCCAGCAGACGGGACAGACAAACTACCTACGAGCAGTACTTC.

The table lists this clonotype with a few counts. The chain joins TRBV20-1 to TRBJ1-5, with 10 bases lining up with TRBD1. Germline loops: CDR1 DFQATT, CDR2 SNEGSKA (reference sequence). The CDR3 is made up of 14 amino acids. Trimming at V came to 5 bases and at J to 6 bases, leaving 7 bases not matched to a gene. The CDR3 reads CSALTGGFFQPQHF. The CDR3, as DNA: TGCAGTGCTTTGACAGGGGGCTTCTTTCAGCCCCAGCATTTT.

J is TRBJ1-5 and V is TRBV7-6; D may be TRBD1 (5 bases). From germline, CDR1 is SGHVS and CDR2 FNYEAQ. The CDR3 length is 15 residues. Trimming removed 5 bases from V and 2 bases from J, with 13 bases in between. The CDR3 DNA sequence: TGTGCCAGCAGCGCTGGCCCGGGGCGCAATCAGCCCCAGCATTTT. As protein: CASSAGPGRNQPQHF.

CDR3 in DNA: TGTGCCAGCAGCTTAGCCTGGGGGTGGGAGGACTACTACGAGCAGTACTTC. It is translated as CASSLAWGWEDYYEQYF. The chain combines TRBV7-2 with TRBJ2-7; maybe TRBD2 (6 bases). CDR1 is SGHTA, CDR2 FQGNSA, per germline. Trimming took off 0 bases at V and 3 bases at J, with 18 bases between the two ends. The CDR3 runs to 17 residues.